This T cell receptor beta chain was sequenced in a study of PD-1 blockade in classical Hodgkin lymphoma. Described time point: newly diagnosed, previously untreated cHL patient sample. CDR1 MNHEY and CDR2 SMNVEV come from the germline V gene (reference sequence). Trimming took 6 bases from V and 2 from J, leaving 21 bases between them. The CDR3 totals 17 residues. Findings and limits, study-wide: Lower baseline TCR diversity was reported for newly diagnosed patients than for healthy donors.

The repertoire was sequenced with immunoSEQ multiplex PCR; TCRdb's copy has only in-frame clones and lacks some. The sample includes about 47,000 clones, approximately 91% of them seen just once. Turning to this clone: The antigen remains undetermined.

This receptor was identified in a human donor with classical Hodgkin lymphoma. Source material: peripheral blood mononuclear cells (PBMCs). The chain has TRBV27 and TRBJ2-3, with D perhaps TRBD2 (5 bases). The CDR3 DNA reads as TGTGCCAGCAGCTTTACCTCCAGGACTGTATTCACAGATACGCAGTATTTT. Residues: CASSFTSRTVFTDTQYF.